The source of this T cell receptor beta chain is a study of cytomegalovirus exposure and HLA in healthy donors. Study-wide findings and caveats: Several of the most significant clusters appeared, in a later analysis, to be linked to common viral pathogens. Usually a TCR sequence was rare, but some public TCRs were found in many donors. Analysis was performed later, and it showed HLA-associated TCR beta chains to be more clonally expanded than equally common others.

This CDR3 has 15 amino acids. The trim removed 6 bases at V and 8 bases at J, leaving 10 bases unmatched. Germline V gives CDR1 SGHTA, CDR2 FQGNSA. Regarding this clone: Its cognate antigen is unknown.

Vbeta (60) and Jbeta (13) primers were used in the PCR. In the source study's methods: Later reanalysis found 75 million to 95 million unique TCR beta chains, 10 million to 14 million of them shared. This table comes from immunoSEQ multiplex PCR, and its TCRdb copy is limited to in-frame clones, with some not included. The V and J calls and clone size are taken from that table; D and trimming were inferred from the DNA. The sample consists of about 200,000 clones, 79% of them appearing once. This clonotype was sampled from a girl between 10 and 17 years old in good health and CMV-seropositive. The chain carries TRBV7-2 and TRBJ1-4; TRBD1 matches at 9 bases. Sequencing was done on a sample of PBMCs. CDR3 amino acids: CASRPPGQGWEKLFF. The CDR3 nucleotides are TGTGCCAGCAGGCCTCCGGGACAGGGATGGGAAAAACTGTTTTTT.